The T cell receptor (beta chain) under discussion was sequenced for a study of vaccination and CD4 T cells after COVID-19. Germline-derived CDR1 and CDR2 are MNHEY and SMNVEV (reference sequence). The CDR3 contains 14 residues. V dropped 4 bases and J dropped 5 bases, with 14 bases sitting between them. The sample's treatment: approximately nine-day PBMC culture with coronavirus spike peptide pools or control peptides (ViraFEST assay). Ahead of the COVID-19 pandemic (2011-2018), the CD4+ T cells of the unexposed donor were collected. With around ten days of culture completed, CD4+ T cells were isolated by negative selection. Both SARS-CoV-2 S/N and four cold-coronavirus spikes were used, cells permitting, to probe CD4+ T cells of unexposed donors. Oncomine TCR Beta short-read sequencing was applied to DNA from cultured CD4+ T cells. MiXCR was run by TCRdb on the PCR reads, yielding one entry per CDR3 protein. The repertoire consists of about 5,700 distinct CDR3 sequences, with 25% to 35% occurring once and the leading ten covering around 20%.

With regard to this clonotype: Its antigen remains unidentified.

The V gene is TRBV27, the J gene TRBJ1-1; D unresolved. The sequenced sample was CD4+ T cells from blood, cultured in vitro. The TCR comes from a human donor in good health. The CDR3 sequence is CASSSTPSETEAFF. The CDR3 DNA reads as TGTGCCAGCAGTTCTACTCCGTCCGAGACTGAAGCTTTCTTT.